The T cell receptor (beta chain) described here comes from a study of OX40 agonist ivuxolimab in advanced cancers. General study results and limits: Specificity for antigen went undetermined in the expanded peripheral T cells.

The table came from immunoSEQ multiplex PCR; TCRdb's copy has only in-frame clones and leaves some out. The repertoire consists of about 68,000 clones, with about nine tenths occurring once and the leading ten covering approximately 2%. The germline gives CDR1 DFQATT, CDR2 SNEGSKA (reference sequence). The CDR3 runs 11 residues. Concerning this clone itself: Its antigen is undetermined.

The rearrangement joins TRBV20-1 to TRBJ2-1, with TRBD2 matching over 7 bases. Sequences were derived from CD4+ or CD8+ T cells sorted from blood, sampled in a trial of the OX40 agonist ivuxolimab. The sequence was obtained from an adult with an advanced solid tumor such as melanoma, head and neck, liver or kidney cancer. CDR3 amino acids: CSELASNEQFF. The CDR3 DNA sequence: TGCAGCGAACTAGCGAGCAATGAGCAGTTCTTC.